The T cell receptor beta chain described here comes from a study of cytomegalovirus exposure and HLA in healthy donors. A remark on this clone: Other nucleotide sequences in the sample specify the same CDR3.

The CDR3 spans 13 residues. Trimming pared 4 bases from V and 5 bases from J, leaving 15 bases between. CDR1 and CDR2 (germline): GTSNPN, SVGIG (reference sequence). PCR amplification relied on 60 Vbeta primers (plus 13 Jbeta primers). Assay used: immunoSEQ multiplex PCR; TCRdb lists only in-frame clones, some missing. The table shows nearly 110,000 clones, with 82% occurring only once. The gene calls are TRBV30 and TRBJ2-7; a weak D match, TRBD1 (6 bases). Sequenced: PBMCs. The sequence was obtained from a man aged 25 to 40 in good health and CMV-seropositive. CDR3 sequence: CAWTLQGWHEQYF. In DNA form, the CDR3 reads TGTGCCTGGACCTTACAGGGATGGCACGAGCAGTACTTC.